The present T cell receptor (beta chain) was sequenced within a study of blood T cells in healthy people across ages. A J-beta primer mix and a sample-barcoded 5' primer were used in a second PCR of about 6 to 12 cycles. Each CDR3 protein is one row after TCRdb ran MiXCR on the 5' RACE reads. This sample has approximately 800,000 distinct CDR3 sequences; about 56% occur once, and the top ten carry 20% to 30%. Germline CDR1 reads MGHDK; CDR2 reads SYGVNS. Losses at the gene ends were 3 bases for V and 1 base for J; bases not matched to a gene: 2. The CDR3 length is 14 residues. The sequence derives from a man aged 40-55 years in good health. Sequenced sample: blood. The chain combines TRBV25-1 with TRBJ2-7; 8 positions match TRBD1. The chain's CDR3 is CASSDDRGSYEQYF. CDR3 DNA: TGTGCCAGCAGTGACGACAGGGGTTCCTACGAGCAGTACTTC.